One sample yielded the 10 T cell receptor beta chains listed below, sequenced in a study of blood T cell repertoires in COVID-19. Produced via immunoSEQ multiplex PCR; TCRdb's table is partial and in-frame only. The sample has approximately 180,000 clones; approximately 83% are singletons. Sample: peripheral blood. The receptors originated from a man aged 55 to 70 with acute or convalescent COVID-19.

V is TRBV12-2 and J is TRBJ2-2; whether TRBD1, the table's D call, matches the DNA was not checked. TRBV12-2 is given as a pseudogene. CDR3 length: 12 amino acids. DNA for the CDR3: TGTGCAAGTCGCTTAGCTGACAGGGAGCTGTTTTTT. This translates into CASRLADRELFF.

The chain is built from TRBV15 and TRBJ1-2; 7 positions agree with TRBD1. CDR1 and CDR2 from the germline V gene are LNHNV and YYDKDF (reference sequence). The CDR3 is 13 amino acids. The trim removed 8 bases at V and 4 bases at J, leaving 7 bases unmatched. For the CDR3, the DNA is TGTGCCACCGCAAGGGACAGATCCTATGGCTACACCTTC. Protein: CATARDRSYGYTF.

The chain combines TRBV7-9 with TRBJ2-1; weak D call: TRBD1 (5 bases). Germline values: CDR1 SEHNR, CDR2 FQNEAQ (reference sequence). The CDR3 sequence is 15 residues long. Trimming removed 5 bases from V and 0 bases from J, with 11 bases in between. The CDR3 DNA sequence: TGTGCCAGCAGCACCGACAGATACTCCTACAATGAGCAGTTCTTC. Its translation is CASSTDRYSYNEQFF. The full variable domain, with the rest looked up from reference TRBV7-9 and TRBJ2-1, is DTGVSQNPRHKITKRGQNVTFRCDPISEHNRLYWYRQTLGQGPEFLTYFQNEAQLEKSRLLSDRFSAERPKGSFSTLEIQRTEQGDSAMYLCASSTDRYSYNEQFFGPGTRLTVL.

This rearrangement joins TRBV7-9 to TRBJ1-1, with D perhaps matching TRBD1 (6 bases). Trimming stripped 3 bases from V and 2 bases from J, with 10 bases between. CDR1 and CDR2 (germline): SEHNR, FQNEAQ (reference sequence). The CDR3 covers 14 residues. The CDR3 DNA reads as TGTGCCAGCAGCTTCGCAGGGGCTAACACTGAAGCTTTCTTT. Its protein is CASSFAGANTEAFF.

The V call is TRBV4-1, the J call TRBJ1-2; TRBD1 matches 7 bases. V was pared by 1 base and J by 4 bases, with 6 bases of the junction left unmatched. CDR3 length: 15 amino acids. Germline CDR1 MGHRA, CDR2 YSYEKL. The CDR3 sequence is CASSQVLDRSYGYTF. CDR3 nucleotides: TGCGCCAGCAGCCAAGTCTTGGACAGGAGCTATGGCTACACCTTC.

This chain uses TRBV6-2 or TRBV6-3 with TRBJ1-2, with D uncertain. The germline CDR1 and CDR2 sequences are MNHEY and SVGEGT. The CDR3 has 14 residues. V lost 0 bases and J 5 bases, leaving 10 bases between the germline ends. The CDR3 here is CASSYSRQLYGYTF. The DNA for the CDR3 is TGTGCCAGCAGTTACTCGAGGCAGCTTTATGGCTACACCTTC.

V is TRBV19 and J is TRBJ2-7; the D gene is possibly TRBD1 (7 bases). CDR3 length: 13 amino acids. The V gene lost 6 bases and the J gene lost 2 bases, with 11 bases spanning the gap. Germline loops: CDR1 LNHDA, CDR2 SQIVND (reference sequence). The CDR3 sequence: CASSSRGAYEQYF. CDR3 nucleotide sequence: TGTGCCAGTAGCTCCAGGGGGGCCTACGAGCAGTACTTC.

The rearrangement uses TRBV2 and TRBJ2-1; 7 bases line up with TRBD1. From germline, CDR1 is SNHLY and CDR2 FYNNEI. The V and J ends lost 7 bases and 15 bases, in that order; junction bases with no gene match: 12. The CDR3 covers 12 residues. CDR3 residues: CASIKGGVHPFF. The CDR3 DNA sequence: TGTGCCAGCATAAAAGGGGGCGTCCACCCGTTCTTC.

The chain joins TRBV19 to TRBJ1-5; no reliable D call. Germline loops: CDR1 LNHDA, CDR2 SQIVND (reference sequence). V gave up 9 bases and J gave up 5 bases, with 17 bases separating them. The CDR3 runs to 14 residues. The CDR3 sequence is CASSREEPYQPQHF. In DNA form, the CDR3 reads TGTGCCAGCAGCCGGGAAGAACCGTATCAGCCCCAGCATTTT.

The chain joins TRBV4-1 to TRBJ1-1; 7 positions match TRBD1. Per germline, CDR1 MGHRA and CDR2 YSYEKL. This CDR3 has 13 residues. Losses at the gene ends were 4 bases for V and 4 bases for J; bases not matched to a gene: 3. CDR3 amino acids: CASSRDRTTEAFF. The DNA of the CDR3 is TGCGCCAGCAGCCGGGACAGAACCACTGAAGCTTTCTTT.